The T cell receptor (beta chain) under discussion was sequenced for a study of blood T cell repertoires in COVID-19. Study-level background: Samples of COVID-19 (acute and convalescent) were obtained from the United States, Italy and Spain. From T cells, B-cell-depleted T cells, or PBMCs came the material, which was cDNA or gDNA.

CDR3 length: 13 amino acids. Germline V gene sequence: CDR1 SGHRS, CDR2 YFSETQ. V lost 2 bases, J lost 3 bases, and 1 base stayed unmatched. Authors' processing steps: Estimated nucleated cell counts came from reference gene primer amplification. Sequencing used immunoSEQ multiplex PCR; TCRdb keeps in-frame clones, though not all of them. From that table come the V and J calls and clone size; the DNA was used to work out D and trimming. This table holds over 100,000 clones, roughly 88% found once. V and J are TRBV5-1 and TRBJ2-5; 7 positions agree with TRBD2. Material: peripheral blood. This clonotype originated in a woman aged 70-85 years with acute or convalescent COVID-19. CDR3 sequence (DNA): TGCGCCAGCAGCTTCGCGGGAGAAGAGACCCAGTACTTC. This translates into CASSFAGEETQYF.